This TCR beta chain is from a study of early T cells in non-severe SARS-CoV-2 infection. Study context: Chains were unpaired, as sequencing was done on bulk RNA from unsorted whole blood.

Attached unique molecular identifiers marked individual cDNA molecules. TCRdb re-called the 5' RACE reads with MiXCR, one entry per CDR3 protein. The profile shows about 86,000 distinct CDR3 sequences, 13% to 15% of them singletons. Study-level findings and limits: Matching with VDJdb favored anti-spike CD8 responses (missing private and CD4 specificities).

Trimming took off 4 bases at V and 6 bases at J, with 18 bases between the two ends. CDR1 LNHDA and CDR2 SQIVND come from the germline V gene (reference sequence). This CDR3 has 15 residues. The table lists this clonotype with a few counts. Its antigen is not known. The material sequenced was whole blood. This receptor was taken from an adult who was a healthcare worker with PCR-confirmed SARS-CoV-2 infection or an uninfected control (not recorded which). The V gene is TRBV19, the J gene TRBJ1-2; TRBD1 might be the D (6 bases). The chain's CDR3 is CASSTGAGRSHGYTF. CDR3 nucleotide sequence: TGTGCCAGTAGTACGGGGGCGGGCAGATCGCATGGCTACACCTTC.